This TCR beta chain was recorded in a study of cytomegalovirus exposure and HLA in healthy donors. The PCR contained 60 Vbeta and 13 Jbeta primers. Clones were sequenced by immunoSEQ multiplex PCR, and TCRdb holds only the in-frame ones, with some missing. This sample has some 110,000 clones; around two thirds occur once, and the top ten carry roughly 10%. Germline V gives CDR1 MGHRA, CDR2 YSYEKL. The J segment lost 15 bases and the V segment lost 1 base, leaving 12 bases of the junction unmatched. This CDR3 has 15 residues. This sequence was found in a woman aged 40 to 49 in good health and CMV-seropositive. Input material: PBMCs. The chain employs TRBV4-1 and TRBJ2-1; TRBD2 aligns across 10 bases. Written as DNA, the CDR3 is TGCGCCAGCAGCCAAGCGCCCATAACTAGCGGGGCTCTGTTCTTC. Amino acids: CASSQAPITSGALFF.